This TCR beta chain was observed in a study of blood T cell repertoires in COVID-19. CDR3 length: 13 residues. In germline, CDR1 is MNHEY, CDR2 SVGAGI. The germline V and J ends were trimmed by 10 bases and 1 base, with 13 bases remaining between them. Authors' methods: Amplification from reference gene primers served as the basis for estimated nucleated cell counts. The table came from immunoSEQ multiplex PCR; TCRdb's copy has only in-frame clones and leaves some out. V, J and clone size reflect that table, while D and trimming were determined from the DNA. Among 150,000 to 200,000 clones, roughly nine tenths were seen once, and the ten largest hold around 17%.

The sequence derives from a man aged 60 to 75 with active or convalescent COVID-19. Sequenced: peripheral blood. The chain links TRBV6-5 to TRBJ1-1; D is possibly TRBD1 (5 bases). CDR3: CATRRRGNTEAFF. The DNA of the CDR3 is TGTGCCACCCGCCGGAGGGGGAACACTGAAGCTTTCTTT.